The entry that follows covers one T cell receptor (beta chain) sequence. This sample also contains other DNA sequences that code for the same CDR3. This entry belongs to a study of sequential checkpoint blockade in melanoma. Using immunoSEQ multiplex PCR, the repertoire was profiled, and TCRdb retains in-frame clones only, with some absent. The sample shows roughly 30,000 clones, approximately 83% of them seen only once. Germline-derived CDR1 and CDR2 are SGDLS and YYNGEE. V shed 4 bases and J shed 1 base, with 8 bases lying between them. CDR3 length: 14 residues. The treatment: randomized to nivolumab then ipilimumab (arm A) or the reverse (arm B). None of the patients previously received DNA-damaging chemotherapy.

The sequenced sample was CD8+ T cells sorted from blood (inferred from file names), obtained from a patient given nivolumab and ipilimumab in sequence. The receptor was derived from a human donor with melanoma. This chain uses TRBV9 with TRBJ2-2; maybe TRBD1 (5 bases). The CDR3 bases are TGTGCCAGCAGCCCCGACAGGAACACCGGGGAGCTGTTTTTT. This codes for CASSPDRNTGELFF.